Below are 23 T cell receptor beta chains sequenced from a single sample in a study of cytomegalovirus exposure and HLA in healthy donors. This table comes from immunoSEQ multiplex PCR, and its TCRdb copy is limited to in-frame clones, with some not included. The sample shows some 130,000 clones, 88% of them seen only once. What was sequenced was PBMCs. Every receptor here comes from a woman aged 18-29 years in good health and CMV-seropositive.

V and J are TRBV5-6 and TRBJ2-5; D ambiguous. Germline CDR1 SGHDT, CDR2 YYEEEE. Deletions cut 0 bases from V and 0 bases from J, with 6 bases between. There are 14 residues in the CDR3. As DNA, the CDR3 is TGTGCCAGCAGCTTGGTGGAGAACCAAGAGACCCAGTACTTC. It encodes CASSLVENQETQYF.

The chain carries TRBV5-4 and TRBJ2-7; D is undetermined. This CDR3 contains 11 residues. The V gene's germline CDR1 is SGHNT and CDR2 YYREEE (reference sequence). Trimming left V 2 bases short and J 4 bases short, with 4 bases between. In DNA, the CDR3 is TGTGCCAGCAGCTTCCTTTACGAGCAGTACTTC. This translates into CASSFLYEQYF.

The chain links TRBV7-3 to TRBJ2-1, with D unresolved. The CDR3 runs 15 residues. V lost 2 bases, J lost 0 bases, and 8 bases lay in between. Germline V gives CDR1 SGHTA, CDR2 FQGTGA. The CDR3 here is CASSLDSSSYNEQFF. The CDR3 coding sequence is TGTGCCAGCAGCTTAGACTCGAGCTCCTACAATGAGCAGTTCTTC.

The chain couples TRBV15 to TRBJ1-5; maybe TRBD1 (6 bases). The CDR3 sequence is 16 residues long. The V gene's germline CDR1 is LNHNV and CDR2 YYDKDF (reference sequence). Between the trimmed V and J ends, which lost 0 bases and 5 bases, there was a span of 14 bases. CDR3 region: CATSRDPGQSYQPQHF. The DNA of the CDR3 is TGTGCCACCAGCAGAGACCCCGGACAGAGTTATCAGCCCCAGCATTTT.

J is TRBJ2-3 and V is TRBV5-1, with D possibly being TRBD1 (6 bases). V was pared by 4 bases and J by 2 bases, with 14 bases between. Germline V CDR1 and CDR2: SGHRS, YFSETQ. The CDR3 loop spans 15 amino acids. The CDR3 DNA follows: TGCGCCAGCAGCGGGAGAGGGGGTCTCACAGATACGCAGTATTTT. It translates to CASSGRGGLTDTQYF.

The chain recombines TRBV6-4 with TRBJ1-5; the D gene is possibly TRBD1 (5 bases). Germline CDR1 MRHNA, CDR2 SNTAGT. Between the trimmed V and J ends, which lost 6 bases and 9 bases, there was a span of 18 bases. The CDR3 consists of 14 residues. CDR3 protein: CASSPGLDFWPQHF. Written as DNA, the CDR3 is TGTGCCAGCAGCCCGGGACTGGACTTCTGGCCCCAGCATTTT.

This clone was observed a single time. The rearrangement links TRBV9 to TRBJ1-2; 7 nucleotides line up with TRBD1. Losses at the gene ends were 3 bases for V and 5 bases for J; bases not matched to a gene: 7. This CDR3 is 14 amino acids long. The germline gives CDR1 SGDLS, CDR2 YYNGEE. The CDR3 nucleotides read TGTGCCAGCAGCGCCGGACAGGAGCTATATGGCTACACCTTC. Protein product: CASSAGQELYGYTF.

V usage is TRBV5-6 and J usage is TRBJ2-1; D possibly corresponds to TRBD2 (7 bases). V dropped 4 bases and J dropped 12 bases, with 23 bases sitting between them. The germline CDR1 and CDR2 sequences are SGHDT and YYEEEE. The CDR3 has 15 amino acids. This chain's CDR3 is CASSVYSGTGGRQFF. DNA for the CDR3: TGTGCCAGCAGCGTCTATTCCGGGACCGGGGGGCGGCAGTTCTTC.

The genes are TRBV15 and TRBJ1-5, with D uncertain. Trimming stripped 3 bases from V and 2 bases from J, with 14 bases between. CDR3 length: 16 amino acids. Germline CDR1 and CDR2: LNHNV and YYDKDF (reference sequence). CDR3 loop: CATSRRRGMGNQPQHF. The CDR3 region has the DNA TGTGCCACCAGCAGGAGGCGGGGAATGGGCAATCAGCCCCAGCATTTT.

The chain couples TRBV7-9 to TRBJ1-3, with D unclear. This CDR3 region has 15 residues. V was shortened by 2 bases and J by 0 bases, with 8 bases between the two germline ends. The germline V gene encodes CDR1 SEHNR and CDR2 FQNEAQ (reference sequence). The CDR3 region is CASSLKRSSGNTIYF. The CDR3 DNA reads TGTGCCAGCAGCTTAAAACGGAGCTCTGGAAACACCATATATTTT. Together with reference TRBV7-9 and TRBJ1-3, the CDR3 gives the full variable domain: DTGVSQNPRHKITKRGQNVTFRCDPISEHNRLYWYRQTLGQGPEFLTYFQNEAQLEKSRLLSDRFSAERPKGSFSTLEIQRTEQGDSAMYLCASSLKRSSGNTIYFGEGSWLTVV.

This chain joins TRBV30 and TRBJ2-1; the D gene is possibly TRBD2 (5 bases). The length of the CDR3 is 13 residues. The V end was cut by 5 bases, the J end by 0 bases, with 8 bases between. The germline V gene has CDR1 GTSNPN and CDR2 SVGIG (reference sequence). CDR3 nucleotides: TGTGCCTGGGGGAGAAGCTCCTACAATGAGCAGTTCTTC. Residues: CAWGRSSYNEQFF.

The chain couples TRBV7-9 to TRBJ1-2; 8 bases are shared with TRBD1. With V trimmed by 5 bases and J by 5 bases, 10 bases remained unmatched. Germline V lookup: CDR1 SEHNR, CDR2 FQNEAQ (reference sequence). The CDR3 extends over 15 amino acids. CDR3 in amino acids: CASSPQMDRAYGYTF. CDR3 DNA sequence: TGTGCCAGCAGCCCGCAGATGGACAGGGCATATGGCTACACCTTC.

This clone appeared a few times. V is TRBV19 and J is TRBJ1-2, with 8 bases matching TRBD1. V lost 3 bases and J lost 7; bases outside the gene matches: 4. Germline V gene sequence: CDR1 LNHDA, CDR2 SQIVND (reference sequence). There are 13 residues in the CDR3. The chain's CDR3 is CASSMDRVSGYTF. Written as DNA, the CDR3 is TGTGCCAGTAGTATGGACAGGGTCTCTGGCTACACCTTC.

The chain joins TRBV19 to TRBJ1-5, with 7 bases identical to TRBD1. Germline V gene lookup returns CDR1 LNHDA and CDR2 SQIVND (reference sequence). V shed 3 bases and J 5 bases; nucleotides not matched to a gene: 4. This CDR3 region has 14 residues. The CDR3 protein is CASSIRQGDQPQHF. CDR3 sequence (DNA): TGTGCCAGTAGTATTAGACAGGGTGATCAGCCCCAGCATTTT.

The V gene is TRBV6-1, the J gene TRBJ1-1, with 8 positions matching TRBD1. V gave up 1 base and J gave up 11 bases; unmatched junction bases: 9. CDR3 length equals 14 residues. Per the germline V gene, CDR1 is MNHNS and CDR2 is SASEGT. Written as DNA, the CDR3 is TGTGCCAGCAGTGAAGTGGGACAGGAGGTTTACGCTTTCTTT. Amino acid sequence: CASSEVGQEVYAFF.

V gene TRBV19 combines with J gene TRBJ1-5; D is unresolved. Trimming took 1 base from V and 0 from J, leaving 10 bases between them. The CDR3 extends over 16 amino acids. The germline V gene has CDR1 LNHDA and CDR2 SQIVND (reference sequence). The CDR3 here is CASSIVGGYSNQPQHF. The CDR3 coding sequence is TGTGCCAGTAGTATAGTGGGAGGCTATAGCAATCAGCCCCAGCATTTT.

The CDR3 here is CASSQDEGTRGGYTF. CDR3 bases: TGCGCCAGCAGCCAAGATGAGGGAACCCGAGGGGGCTACACCTTC. The chain carries TRBV4-1 and TRBJ1-2; D is ambiguous. Trimming stripped 0 bases from V and 8 bases from J, with 16 bases between. CDR1 and CDR2 from the germline V gene are MGHRA and YSYEKL. CDR3 size: 15 residues.

The V gene is TRBV27, the J gene TRBJ1-1, with 10 bases matching TRBD1. Germline V gene sequence: CDR1 MNHEY, CDR2 SMNVEV (reference sequence). With V trimmed by 5 bases and J by 2 bases, 2 bases remained unmatched. The CDR3 has 14 residues. The CDR3 bases are TGTGCCAGCAGTACGACAGGGGGCAACACTGAAGCTTTCTTT. Residues: CASSTTGGNTEAFF.

The gene calls are TRBV7-2 and TRBJ1-3, with D tentatively TRBD1 (6 bases). The ends were cut back, 0 bases at V and 2 bases at J, with 11 bases in the middle. Germline loops: CDR1 SGHTA, CDR2 FQGNSA. The CDR3 sequence is 16 residues long. CDR3 in DNA: TGTGCCAGCAGCTTAGCGTCGGCAGGGGCTGGAAACACCATATATTTT. Translated, it gives CASSLASAGAGNTIYF.

V is TRBV13 and J is TRBJ1-2; 8 positions match TRBD1. This CDR3 region has 13 residues. From germline, CDR1 is PRHDT and CDR2 FYEKMQ (reference sequence). J lost 8 bases, V lost 6 bases, and 8 bases had no gene match. This CDR3 is CASSTGTGGGYTF. The DNA of the CDR3 is TGTGCCAGCAGTACTGGGACAGGTGGAGGCTACACCTTC.

J is TRBJ2-7 and V is TRBV11-2, with unresolved D. V shed 1 base and J shed 6 bases, with 22 bases lying between them. The CDR3 runs 17 residues. From germline, CDR1 is SGHAT and CDR2 FQNNGV. The CDR3 is CASSLGSATPGFGEQYF. CDR3 DNA: TGTGCCAGCAGCTTAGGTTCTGCGACTCCCGGCTTTGGCGAGCAGTACTTC.

This chain connects TRBV5-1 to TRBJ2-1; 10 positions agree with TRBD1. Per germline, CDR1 SGHRS and CDR2 YFSETQ. Unmatched junction bases numbered 11, after V lost 3 bases and J lost 8 bases. The CDR3 contains 16 residues. CDR3 protein: CASSSTIGTGVDEQFF. For the CDR3, the DNA is TGCGCCAGCAGCTCAACAATCGGGACAGGGGTGGATGAGCAGTTCTTC.

This chain links TRBV21-1 with TRBJ2-3; the table gives TRBD1 as D, unverified against the DNA. TRBV21-1 is designated a pseudogene. The CDR3 is 15 amino acids. DNA of the CDR3: TGTGCCAGCAGCCCCCGACAGAGAATTACAGATACGCAGTATTTT. Translation: CASSPRQRITDTQYF.